A selection of T cell receptor beta chains follows, all from one sample in a study of immune heterogeneity within non-small cell lung tumors. TCRdb reprocessed the multiplex PCR reads with MiXCR, giving one entry per CDR3 protein. There are fewer than 15,000 distinct CDR3 sequences in the sample; less than 25% occur only once, and around 4.3% lies in the top ten. Sequenced sample: lung tumor tissue. These receptor sequences come from a man aged 55 to 70 with non-small cell lung cancer. The CDR3 runs from the conserved cysteine through the conserved F or W. A D gene is named only where the DNA matches it firmly. Clone size appears in some rows only: once, few, many, or a class for an expanded clone.

d_call,v_call,j_call,clone_size,cdr3_nt,cdr3_aa
TRBD1,TRBV5-1,TRBJ1-4,-,TGCGCCAGCAGTCCAATGGGACAGATAAATGAAAAACTGTTTTTT,CASSPMGQINEKLFF
-,TRBV18,TRBJ2-1,-,TGTGCCAGCTCCCGGAGGGCGGGACAGAGTCAAAATGAGCAGTTCTTC,CASSRRAGQSQNEQFF
TRBD1,TRBV6-2/TRBV6-3,TRBJ1-5,many,TGTGCCAGCAGTTACTCGAGTTTCCGGACAGGGGGATCCAATCAGCCCCAGCATTTT,CASSYSSFRTGGSNQPQHF
TRBD2,TRBV20-1,TRBJ2-2,many,TGCAGTGCTTACGGGAGGGGGAACACCGGGGAGCTGTTTTTT,CSAYGRGNTGELFF
-,TRBV18,TRBJ2-5,-,TGTGCCAGCTCACCAGCCGGGAGCCAAGAGACCCAGTACTTC,CASSPAGSQETQYF
TRBD1,TRBV5-1,TRBJ2-1,-,TGCGCCAGCAGCGAGGGACAGCCCCTTATGAATGAGCAGTTCTTC,CASSEGQPLMNEQFF
TRBD1,TRBV12-3/TRBV12-4,TRBJ1-2,medium-sized,TGTGCCAGCAGTTTCACCGGGACAGGGGGTAACTATGGCTACACCTTC,CASSFTGTGGNYGYTF
-,TRBV5-8,TRBJ2-1,few,TGTGCCAGCAGCTTGGTGAGGTTGACAGGCAATCGGTTCTTC,CASSLVRLTGNRFF
-,TRBV10-3,TRBJ1-2,medium-sized,TGTGCCATCAGTCCCGACAGGATCCGGGGCTACACCTTC,CAISPDRIRGYTF
-,TRBV15,TRBJ1-6,medium-sized,TGTGCCACCAGCAGAGAGAGACAGATTTATTCACCCCTCCACTTT,CATSRERQIYSPLHF
TRBD1,TRBV7-2,TRBJ2-7,few,TGTGCCAGCAGCTTAGGGCCAGGGGGCAGTTACGAGCAGTACTTC,CASSLGPGGSYEQYF
TRBD1,TRBV20-1,TRBJ1-3,many,TGCAGTGCTCCGGACAGGAGGAACACCATATATTTT,CSAPDRRNTIYF
TRBD1,TRBV3-1,TRBJ2-1,-,TGTGCCAGCAGCACCGGGACAGGGGGATACAATGAGCAGTTCTTC,CASSTGTGGYNEQFF
-,TRBV2,TRBJ2-7,medium-sized,TGTGCCAGCACGGCCTTCTCCTACGAGCAGTACTTC,CASTAFSYEQYF
-,TRBV13,TRBJ2-3,-,TGTGCCAGCAGCTACGAGGGTGAGTCAGATACGCAGTATTTT,CASSYEGESDTQYF
-,TRBV19,TRBJ1-1,few,TGTGCCAGTATTCAGGGACACACTGAAGCTTTCTTT,CASIQGHTEAFF
-,TRBV6-1,TRBJ2-2,medium-sized,TGTGCCAGCAGACCTAACACCGGGGAGCTGTTTTTT,CASRPNTGELFF
-,TRBV9,TRBJ2-1,few,TGTGCCAGCAGCGTAGGGTTGAATGAGCAGTTCTTC,CASSVGLNEQFF
-,TRBV25-1,TRBJ1-4,few,TGTGCCAGCAACGGAGGGACAAGTAATGAAAAACTGTTTTTT,CASNGGTSNEKLFF
TRBD2,TRBV20-1,TRBJ2-1,few,TGCAGTGCTAGAGATAAAGGGACTAGCGGACAGTTCTTC,CSARDKGTSGQFF
TRBD1,TRBV12-3/TRBV12-4,TRBJ2-7,medium-sized,TGTGCCAGCAGTTTAGCGCCAGGGGGCTGGTACGAGCAGTACTTC,CASSLAPGGWYEQYF
-,TRBV18,TRBJ2-2,-,TGTGCCAGCTCACCATTCACCGGGGAGCTGTTTTTT,CASSPFTGELFF
TRBD1,TRBV27,TRBJ2-3,medium-sized,TGTGCCAGCACCCCTATCGAGGGACAGGGTGTTACGCAGTATTTT,CASTPIEGQGVTQYF
-,TRBV6-5,TRBJ2-7,medium-sized,TGTGCCAGCAGTTACTCGAGCTACGAGCAGTACTTC,CASSYSSYEQYF
-,TRBV7-2,TRBJ2-3,-,TGTGCCAGCAGCTTAGGACCCTCCGGGCCAAGAACAGATACGCAGTATTTT,CASSLGPSGPRTDTQYF
-,TRBV5-4,TRBJ2-1,-,TGTGCCAGCAGCAGAGCTGGCAGGGAGCGCTACAATGAGCAGTTCTTC,CASSRAGRERYNEQFF
TRBD2,TRBV27,TRBJ2-1,-,TGTGCCAGCAAAACCGGGACTAGCGTATACAATGAGCAGTTCTTC,CASKTGTSVYNEQFF
-,TRBV6-2/TRBV6-3,TRBJ2-1,few,TGTGCCAGCAGTTACGTTGCGGGAAGCTCCTACAATGAGCAGTTCTTC,CASSYVAGSSYNEQFF
-,TRBV25-1,TRBJ2-5,-,TGTGCCAGCCGCGAGGGAGTAGAGACCCAGTACTTC,CASREGVETQYF
TRBD2,TRBV30,TRBJ2-1,few,TGTGCCTGGGGTTTAGCGGGAGGGCCTTATGAGCAGTTCTTC,CAWGLAGGPYEQFF
-,TRBV7-9,TRBJ2-4,-,TGTGCCAGCAGCTCCAGGATTCTAGCCAAAAACATTCAGTACTTC,CASSSRILAKNIQYF
TRBD2,TRBV24-1,TRBJ2-3,medium-sized,TGTGCCACCAGTGACCCGGGACTAGCAGGCACAGATACGCAGTATTTT,CATSDPGLAGTDTQYF
-,TRBV6-1,TRBJ1-6,many,TGTGCCAGCAGACCCGGGGGAGGAGCAGCACCCCTCCACTTT,CASRPGGGAAPLHF
TRBD1,TRBV19,TRBJ1-6,many,TGTGCCAGTACACCAGACAGGGCCACGTTTAATTCACCCCTCCACTTT,CASTPDRATFNSPLHF
-,TRBV5-1,TRBJ1-6,many,TGCGCCAGCAGCTTTCAGGCGTCAAATTCACCCCTCCACTTT,CASSFQASNSPLHF
-,TRBV6-1,TRBJ2-7,medium-sized,TGTGCCAGCAGTGAAACGACACCCTCCTACGAGCAGTACTTC,CASSETTPSYEQYF
TRBD2,TRBV10-3,TRBJ2-7,few,TGTGCCATCAGTGCGAAAGCGGGAGGGTCCTACGAGCAGTACTTC,CAISAKAGGSYEQYF
-,TRBV12-3/TRBV12-4,TRBJ1-1,medium-sized,TGTGCCAGCAGACTAAGTGACAGCACCACTGAAGCTTTCTTT,CASRLSDSTTEAFF
TRBD1,TRBV27,TRBJ1-4,medium-sized,TGTGCCAGCAGAGCCGCCGGGACAGGGGGCGCGGCAACTAATGAAAAACTGTTTTTT,CASRAAGTGGAATNEKLFF
-,TRBV20-1,TRBJ2-3,few,TGCAGTGCTAGAGACCCTCGGACTATGCAGTATTTT,CSARDPRTMQYF
-,TRBV27,TRBJ2-5,-,TGTGCCAGCAGTTTACATGGACAAGAGACCCAGTACTTC,CASSLHGQETQYF
-,TRBV28,TRBJ1-2,medium-sized,TGTGCCAGCAGTTTTTCATACAACAGGTATACCTTC,CASSFSYNRYTF
TRBD1,TRBV19,TRBJ2-4,-,TGTGCCAGTAGTATAGAGACAGGGAACATTCAGTACTTC,CASSIETGNIQYF
-,TRBV5-1,TRBJ1-3,few,TGCGCCAGCAGCTTGGGAGGCGGATCCCCCTCTGGAAACACCATATATTTT,CASSLGGGSPSGNTIYF
-,TRBV5-5,TRBJ1-4,-,TGTGCCAGCAGCTATGACGGGCAGGATGAAAAACTGTTTTTT,CASSYDGQDEKLFF
-,TRBV6-1,TRBJ1-3,medium-sized,TGTGCCAGCACTTTGGGAGGAAACACCATATATTTT,CASTLGGNTIYF
TRBD2,TRBV5-1,TRBJ2-3,many,TGCGCCAGCAGCTTAGGCCTAGCGGGAGGAGATACGCAGTATTTT,CASSLGLAGGDTQYF
-,TRBV2,TRBJ1-5,few,TGTGCCAGCAGTGATGGGAATCAGCCCCAGCATTTT,CASSDGNQPQHF
-,TRBV6-1,TRBJ1-3,medium-sized,TGTGCCAGCAGTGCAGAGCCTGGAAACATCATATATTTT,CASSAEPGNIIYF
-,TRBV2,TRBJ1-5,-,TGTGCCAGCAACGTGGCAGCGAATCAGCCCCAGCATTTT,CASNVAANQPQHF
TRBD2,TRBV7-3,TRBJ2-3,-,TGTGCCAGCAGCTTAACAGCGGGAGAGACAGATACGCAGTATTTT,CASSLTAGETDTQYF
-,TRBV5-1,TRBJ2-3,medium-sized,TGCGCCAGCAGCCTCAAGACGATGGCCACAGATACGCAGTATTTT,CASSLKTMATDTQYF
TRBD1,TRBV19,TRBJ2-3,few,TGTGCCAGTAGTTCCACAGGGGCAGATACGCAGTATTTT,CASSSTGADTQYF
-,TRBV4-1,TRBJ2-3,many,TGCGCCAGCAGCCTCATTGCTAGGGGCACAGATACGCAGTATTTT,CASSLIARGTDTQYF
TRBD2,TRBV19,TRBJ2-7,medium-sized,TGTGCCAGTAGTTCTAGCGGGAGGGACTACGAGCAGTACTTC,CASSSSGRDYEQYF
TRBD2,TRBV11-3,TRBJ2-7,medium-sized,TGTGCCAGCAGCCCGGGGGGAAGCGTGCTCTCCTACGAGCAGTACTTC,CASSPGGSVLSYEQYF
-,TRBV28,TRBJ1-6,many,TGTGCCAGCAGTTTATTACAGGGCCGGGGTTCACCCCTCCACTTT,CASSLLQGRGSPLHF